This T cell receptor (beta chain) was recorded in a study of cytomegalovirus exposure and HLA in healthy donors. Trimming pared 1 base from V and 10 bases from J, leaving 15 bases between. Germline V gene sequence: CDR1 SGHRS, CDR2 YFSETQ. This CDR3 spans 15 amino acids. 13 Jbeta primers and 60 Vbeta primers were used for the PCR. The table came from immunoSEQ multiplex PCR; TCRdb's copy has only in-frame clones and leaves some out. The sample lists tens of thousands of clones, 75% to 80% occurring once. The sample was PBMCs. V gene TRBV5-1 combines with J gene TRBJ1-6; perhaps TRBD1 as D (5 bases). The receptor comes from a female donor in good health and CMV-seronegative. Here the CDR3 reads CASSLRSGYESPLHF. The CDR3 nucleotides read TGCGCCAGCAGCTTGCGATCAGGGTACGAGTCACCCCTCCACTTT.